The clone carrying this T cell receptor beta chain was seen only a few times. Its target is not known. Indicated treatment: oral pan-JAK inhibitor, 5-10 mg twice daily. It was cDNA, reverse transcribed from extracted RNA, that served as the sequencing template. Data came from immunoSEQ multiplex PCR; TCRdb stores just in-frame clones and leaves some out. Of about 220,000 clones listed, roughly 56% are singletons. This entry belongs to a study of CD8+ T cells in alopecia areata. Whole-study findings and limits: How baseline CD8+ expansion relates to response remains uncertain (there was one nonresponder). Tissue-resident alphabeta T cells belonging to normal skin likewise get sequenced within scalp specimens. Possibly as an HLA-related effect, TCR sharing across patients appeared less clear than in mice.

CDR3 length: 13 residues. V lost 7 bases and J lost 2; bases outside the gene matches: 7. Germline CDR1 and CDR2: SQVTM and ANQGSEA. Sample: CD4+ T cells sorted from blood, taken at week 4, from a patient treated with tofacitinib. The V and J genes are TRBV29-1 and TRBJ1-1; 7 bases agree with TRBD1. The source of this sequence is a human donor with alopecia areata. CDR3 coding DNA: TGCAGCGGGAAACAGGGGATCAACACTGAAGCTTTCTTT. It codes for CSGKQGINTEAFF.